Listed here are 18 T cell receptor beta chains from one sample, sequenced in a study of blood T cell repertoires in COVID-19. Method: immunoSEQ multiplex PCR; TCRdb's copy keeps in-frame clones and lacks some. The sample has around 250,000 clones, about 87% seen once; the top ten hold less than 8.5%. The sequenced sample consisted of peripheral blood. The receptor set was obtained from a woman aged 70 to 79 with active or convalescent COVID-19.

This clone has only a few counts. This same CDR3 is encoded by further DNA sequences in the sample. The chain carries TRBV4-3 and TRBJ2-3; D gene unclear. The germline gives CDR1 LGHNA, CDR2 YSLEER. Trimming took 3 bases from V and 2 from J, leaving 3 bases between them. The CDR3 spans 12 residues. CDR3 sequence reads: CASSQYTDTQYF. DNA of the CDR3: TGCGCCAGCAGCCAGTACACAGATACGCAGTATTTT.

This rearrangement joins TRBV15 to TRBJ2-7, with D perhaps matching TRBD1 (5 bases). The length of the CDR3 is 16 residues. With 5 bases removed from V and 3 bases from J, the gap between germline ends came to 20 bases. CDR1 and CDR2 (germline): LNHNV, YYDKDF (reference sequence). CDR3 loop: CATSRGSATGFYEQYF. The CDR3 bases are TGTGCCACCAGCCGCGGCTCTGCTACAGGTTTCTACGAGCAGTACTTC.

The chain recombines TRBV19 with TRBJ2-2; no clear D. The CDR3 spans 14 residues. Trimming stripped 2 bases from V and 5 bases from J, with 9 bases between. Germline CDR1 and CDR2: LNHDA and SQIVND (reference sequence). CDR3 bases: TGTGCCAGTAGTATATACGTGGAGACCGGGGAGCTGTTTTTT. Translating it yields CASSIYVETGELFF.

This chain joins TRBV6-2 or TRBV6-3 and TRBJ1-2; D perhaps matches TRBD1 (6 bases). The germline V gene encodes CDR1 MNHEY and CDR2 SVGEGT. There are 18 residues in the CDR3. Trimming stripped 2 bases from V and 4 bases from J, with 23 bases between. The chain's CDR3 is CASSYPGGGHPSLYGYTF. In DNA form, the CDR3 reads TGTGCCAGCAGTTACCCGGGGGGCGGTCACCCGAGCCTCTATGGCTACACCTTC.

J is TRBJ1-4 and V is TRBV19; D uncertain. CDR1 and CDR2 (germline): LNHDA, SQIVND (reference sequence). This CDR3 is 13 amino acids long. Trimming pared 5 bases from V and 5 bases from J, leaving 9 bases between. CDR3 amino acids: CASSQLHNEKLFF. The CDR3 DNA follows: TGTGCCAGTAGTCAACTGCACAATGAAAAACTGTTTTTT.

The chain recombines TRBV5-1 with TRBJ2-7, with 14 bases lining up with TRBD2. V lost 2 bases, J lost 3 bases, and 7 bases stayed unmatched. This CDR3 has 17 residues. The germline V gene has CDR1 SGHRS and CDR2 YFSETQ. The DNA for the CDR3 is TGCGCCAGCAGCTTAAGACTAGCGGGGGGGCCAAACTACGAGCAGTACTTC. It specifies CASSLRLAGGPNYEQYF.

The chain joins TRBV9 to TRBJ2-5; a weak D match, TRBD2 (7 bases). With 0 bases removed from V and 4 bases from J, the gap between germline ends came to 22 bases. Germline loops: CDR1 SGDLS, CDR2 YYNGEE. CDR3 length equals 18 residues. In DNA, the CDR3 is TGTGCCAGCAGCGTAGCGGGGCGGGGGCAACGTATTGGAGAGACCCAGTACTTC. Encoded protein: CASSVAGRGQRIGETQYF.

The V and J genes are TRBV10-1 and TRBJ2-5; a weak D match, TRBD2 (7 bases). The CDR3 totals 14 residues. V was clipped by 0 bases and J by 4 bases, with 9 bases between them. Germline V CDR1 and CDR2: WNHNN, SYGVQD (reference sequence). The CDR3 bases are TGCGCCAGCAGTGAGTCCGGGGGGCGAGAGACCCAGTACTTC. This gives the protein CASSESGGRETQYF.

The chain carries TRBV12-3 or TRBV12-4 and TRBJ1-1, with 8 bases identical to TRBD1. Germline trimming cut 6 bases from V and 8 bases from J; bases unmatched to any gene: 5. There are 12 residues in the CDR3. CDR3 DNA sequence: TGTGCCAGCAGCCCAAGGGACAGGGAAGCTTTCTTT. Encoded protein: CASSPRDREAFF.

The table lists this clone with a few counts. This specimen includes other DNA sequences encoding the same CDR3. The rearrangement uses TRBV19 and TRBJ1-1; D is unresolved. CDR3 length equals 13 residues. Trimming pared 4 bases from V and 4 bases from J, leaving 10 bases between. Germline values: CDR1 LNHDA, CDR2 SQIVND (reference sequence). CDR3 protein: CASSTLRGTEAFF. For the CDR3, the DNA is TGTGCCAGTAGTACTCTCAGAGGCACTGAAGCTTTCTTT.

This sequence joins TRBV10-3 and TRBJ2-5; 8 bases align to TRBD2. This CDR3 is 13 amino acids long. The germline V gene encodes CDR1 ENHRY and CDR2 SYGVKD. The V and J ends lost 5 bases and 3 bases, in that order; junction bases with no gene match: 2. The CDR3 region is CAISPGGEETQYF. The CDR3 region has the DNA TGTGCCATCAGTCCCGGGGGGGAAGAGACCCAGTACTTC.

The chain has TRBV19 and TRBJ2-2, with 8 bases identical to TRBD1. V was pared by 8 bases and J by 4 bases, with 6 bases of the junction left unmatched. Germline lookup yields CDR1 LNHDA and CDR2 SQIVND (reference sequence). The CDR3 spans 14 residues. CDR3 amino acids: CASSQGVITGELFF. DNA of the CDR3: TGTGCCAGTTCACAGGGGGTGATCACCGGGGAGCTGTTTTTT. The full variable domain, with the rest looked up from reference TRBV19 and TRBJ2-2, is DGGITQSPKYLFRKEGQNVTLSCEQNLNHDAMYWYRQDPGQGLRLIYYSQIVNDFQKGDIAEGYSVSREKKESFPLTVTSAQKNPTAFYLCASSQGVITGELFFGEGSRLTVL.

V gene TRBV19 combines with J gene TRBJ2-7; 8 bases align to TRBD1. This CDR3 region has 14 residues. The germline V gene has CDR1 LNHDA and CDR2 SQIVND (reference sequence). The J segment lost 3 bases and the V segment lost 6 bases, leaving 7 bases of the junction unmatched. The CDR3 DNA is TGTGCCAGTAGGACTGGTGGACAGGGCTACGAGCAGTACTTC. Translation: CASRTGGQGYEQYF.

The chain uses TRBV6-5 and TRBJ1-5, with 7 bases matching TRBD1. V was clipped by 6 bases and J by 3 bases; unmatched bases: 8. Germline values: CDR1 MNHEY, CDR2 SVGAGI. The CDR3 covers 15 residues. Here the CDR3 DNA reads TGTGCCAGCAGCACCGGGACAGCATTCAATCAGCCCCAGCATTTT. It codes for CASSTGTAFNQPQHF.

The table lists this clone with a count of one. The V gene is TRBV6-5, the J gene TRBJ2-3; D may be TRBD2 (7 bases). V was shortened by 7 bases and J by 8 bases, with 19 bases between the two germline ends. Germline CDR1 reads MNHEY; CDR2 reads SVGAGI. The CDR3 loop spans 14 amino acids. The CDR3 nucleotides are TGTGCCAGCACTCCCCAGAGGGGGGGAGGTACGCAGTATTTT. Its protein product is CASTPQRGGGTQYF.

The V gene is TRBV5-5, the J gene TRBJ1-2; D gene unclear. Germline V CDR1 and CDR2: SGHKS, YYEKEE (reference sequence). This CDR3 is 15 amino acids long. The V gene lost 2 bases and the J gene lost 8 bases, with 19 bases spanning the gap. CDR3 sequence: CASSLVIVTGGGYTF. The CDR3 region has the DNA TGTGCCAGCAGCTTAGTAATTGTAACGGGTGGAGGCTACACCTTC.

The V call is TRBV7-3, the J call TRBJ1-2; TRBD1 might be the D (5 bases). Trimming cost V 4 bases and J 3 bases, with 9 bases left between them. The CDR3 is 13 amino acids. CDR1 and CDR2 from the germline V gene are SGHTA and FQGTGA. The CDR3 bases are TGTGCCAGCAGCTACGACAGACACTATGGCTACACCTTC. Its protein product is CASSYDRHYGYTF.

J is TRBJ2-7 and V is TRBV28; no firm D call. With 3 bases removed from V and 9 bases from J, the gap between germline ends came to 15 bases. The CDR3 covers 13 residues. CDR1 is MDHEN and CDR2 is SYDVKM in the germline V gene. The CDR3 nucleotides are TGTGCCAGCAGTTTGCCCAGGCCGATGGTGCAGTACTTC. Encoded protein: CASSLPRPMVQYF. Together with reference TRBV28 and TRBJ2-7, the CDR3 gives the full variable domain: DVKVTQSSRYLVKRTGEKVFLECVQDMDHENMFWYRQDPGLGLRLIYFSYDVKMKEKGDIPEGYSVSREKKERFSLILESASTNQTSMYLCASSLPRPMVQYFGPGTRLTVT.